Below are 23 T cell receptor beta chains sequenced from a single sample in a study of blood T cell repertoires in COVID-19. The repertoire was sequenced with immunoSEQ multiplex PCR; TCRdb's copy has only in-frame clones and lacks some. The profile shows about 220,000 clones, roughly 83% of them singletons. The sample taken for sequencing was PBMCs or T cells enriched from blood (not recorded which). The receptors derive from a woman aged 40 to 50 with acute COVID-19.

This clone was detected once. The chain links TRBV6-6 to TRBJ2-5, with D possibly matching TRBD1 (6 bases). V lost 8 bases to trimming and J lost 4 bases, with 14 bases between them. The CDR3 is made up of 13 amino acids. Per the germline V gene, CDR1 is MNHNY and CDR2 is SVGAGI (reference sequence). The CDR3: CASHGRGRETQYF. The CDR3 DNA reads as TGTGCCAGCCACGGCAGGGGAAGAGAGACCCAGTACTTC.

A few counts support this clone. The CDR3 sequence: CASSYTSGGAFGELFF. CDR3 nucleotides: TGTGCCAGCAGTTACACTAGCGGGGGGGCCTTCGGGGAGCTGTTTTTT. The V gene is TRBV6-5, the J gene TRBJ2-2; 13 bases match TRBD2. Per germline, CDR1 MNHEY and CDR2 SVGAGI. V lost 2 bases to trimming and J lost 7 bases; unmatched junction nucleotides: 4. The CDR3 is made up of 16 amino acids.

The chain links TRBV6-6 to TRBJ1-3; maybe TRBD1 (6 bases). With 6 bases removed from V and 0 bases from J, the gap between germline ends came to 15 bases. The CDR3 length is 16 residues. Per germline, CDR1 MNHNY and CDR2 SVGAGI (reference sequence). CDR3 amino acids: CASSPRTVTSGNTIYF. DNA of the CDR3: TGTGCCAGCAGCCCAAGGACAGTAACCTCTGGAAACACCATATATTTT.

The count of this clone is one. The CDR3 spells CASSPRSPNYGYTF. CDR3 DNA sequence: TGTGCCAGCAGTCCTCGGAGTCCGAACTATGGCTACACCTTC. The J gene is TRBJ1-2, the V gene TRBV28; D gene uncertain. Germline V gene data show CDR1 as MDHEN and CDR2 as SYDVKM. Trimming took 5 bases from V and 2 from J, leaving 12 bases between them. CDR3 length: 14 residues.

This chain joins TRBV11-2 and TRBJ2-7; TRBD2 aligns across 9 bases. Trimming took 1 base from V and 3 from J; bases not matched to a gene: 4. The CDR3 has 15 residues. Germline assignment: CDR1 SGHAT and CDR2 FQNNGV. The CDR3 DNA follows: TGTGCCAGCAGCTTAGTGCTAGCGGGATTCTACGAGCAGTACTTC. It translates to CASSLVLAGFYEQYF.

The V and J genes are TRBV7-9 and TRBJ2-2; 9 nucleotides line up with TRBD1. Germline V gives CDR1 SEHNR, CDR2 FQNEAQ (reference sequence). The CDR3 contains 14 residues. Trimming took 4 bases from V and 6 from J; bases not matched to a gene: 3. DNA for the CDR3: TGTGCCAGCAGCTCGGACAGGGGAGCCGGGGAGCTGTTTTTT. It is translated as CASSSDRGAGELFF. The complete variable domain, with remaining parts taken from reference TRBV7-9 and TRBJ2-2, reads DTGVSQNPRHKITKRGQNVTFRCDPISEHNRLYWYRQTLGQGPEFLTYFQNEAQLEKSRLLSDRFSAERPKGSFSTLEIQRTEQGDSAMYLCASSSDRGAGELFFGEGSRLTVL.

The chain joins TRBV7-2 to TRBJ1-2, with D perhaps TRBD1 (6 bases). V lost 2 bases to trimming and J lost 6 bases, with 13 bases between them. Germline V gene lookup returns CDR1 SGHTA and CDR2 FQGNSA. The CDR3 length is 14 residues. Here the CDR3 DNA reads TGTGCCAGCAGCTTACTTGGGGGCGAGAATGGCTACACCTTC. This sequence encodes CASSLLGGENGYTF.

DNA for the CDR3: TGTGCCAGCAGTTTAGAAGCGGGAGGGCCTGTCACCGGGGAGCTGTTTTTT. It encodes CASSLEAGGPVTGELFF. The chain combines TRBV27 with TRBJ2-2; 10 nucleotides line up with TRBD2. V dropped 2 bases and J dropped 4; count of bases not matched to a gene: 7. Germline lookup yields CDR1 MNHEY and CDR2 SMNVEV (reference sequence). The CDR3 spans 17 residues.

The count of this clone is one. The CDR3 region has the DNA TGCAGTGCTAGTACATCAGGGCGCAATCAGCCCCAGCATTTT. Amino acid sequence: CSASTSGRNQPQHF. The chain has TRBV20-1 and TRBJ1-5, with D maybe TRBD1 (5 bases). The V gene's germline CDR1 is DFQATT and CDR2 SNEGSKA (reference sequence). Trimming took off 3 bases at V and 2 bases at J, with 11 bases between the two ends. CDR3 size: 14 residues.

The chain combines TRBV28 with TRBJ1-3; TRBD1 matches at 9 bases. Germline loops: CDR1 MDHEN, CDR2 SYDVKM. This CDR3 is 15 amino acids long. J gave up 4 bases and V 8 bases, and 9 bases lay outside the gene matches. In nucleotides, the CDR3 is TGTGCCAGCTCGACCTCCGGGACAGGGGGAAACACCATATATTTT. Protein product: CASSTSGTGGNTIYF.

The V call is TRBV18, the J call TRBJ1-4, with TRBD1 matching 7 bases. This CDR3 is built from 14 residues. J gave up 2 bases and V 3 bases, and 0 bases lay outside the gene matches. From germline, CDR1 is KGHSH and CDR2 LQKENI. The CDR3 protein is CASSPTGTNEKLFF. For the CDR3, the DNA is TGTGCCAGCTCACCGACAGGGACTAATGAAAAACTGTTTTTT.

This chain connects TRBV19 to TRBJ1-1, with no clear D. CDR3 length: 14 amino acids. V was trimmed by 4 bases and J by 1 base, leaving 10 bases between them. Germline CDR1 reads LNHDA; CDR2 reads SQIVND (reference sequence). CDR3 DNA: TGTGCCAGTAGTAGGTGGCAGAAGAACACTGAAGCTTTCTTT. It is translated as CASSRWQKNTEAFF.

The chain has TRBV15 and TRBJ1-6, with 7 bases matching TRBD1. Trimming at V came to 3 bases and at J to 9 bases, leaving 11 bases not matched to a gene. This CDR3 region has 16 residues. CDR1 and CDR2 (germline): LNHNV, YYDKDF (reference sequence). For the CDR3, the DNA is TGTGCCACCAGCAGCCGATTAACAGGGGCAGGTTCACCCCTCCACTTT. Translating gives CATSSRLTGAGSPLHF.

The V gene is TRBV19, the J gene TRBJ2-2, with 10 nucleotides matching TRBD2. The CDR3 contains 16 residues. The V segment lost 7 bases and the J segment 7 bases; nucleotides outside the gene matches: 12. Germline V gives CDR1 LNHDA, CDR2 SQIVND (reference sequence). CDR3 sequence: CASTGLADSAGGELFF. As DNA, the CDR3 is TGTGCCAGTACCGGACTAGCGGATTCTGCGGGCGGGGAGCTGTTTTTT.

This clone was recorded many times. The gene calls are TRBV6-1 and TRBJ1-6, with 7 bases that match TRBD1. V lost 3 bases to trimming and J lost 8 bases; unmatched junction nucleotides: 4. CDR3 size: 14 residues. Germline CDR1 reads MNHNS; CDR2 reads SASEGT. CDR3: CASSETGQDSPLHF. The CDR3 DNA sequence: TGTGCCAGCAGTGAGACAGGGCAGGATTCACCCCTCCACTTT.

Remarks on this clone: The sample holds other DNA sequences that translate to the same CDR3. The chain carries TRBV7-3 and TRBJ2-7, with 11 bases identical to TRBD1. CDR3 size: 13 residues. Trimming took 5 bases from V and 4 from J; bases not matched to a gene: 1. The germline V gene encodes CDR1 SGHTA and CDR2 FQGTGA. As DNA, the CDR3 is TGTGCCAGCAGCCGGGACAGGGGGTACGAGCAGTACTTC. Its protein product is CASSRDRGYEQYF.

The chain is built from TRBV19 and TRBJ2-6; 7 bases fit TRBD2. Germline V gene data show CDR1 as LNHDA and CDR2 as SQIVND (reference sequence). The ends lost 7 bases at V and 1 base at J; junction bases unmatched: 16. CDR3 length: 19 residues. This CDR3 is CASTMGRVRRKSGANVLTF. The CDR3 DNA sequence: TGTGCCAGTACCATGGGGAGGGTAAGGAGAAAATCTGGGGCCAACGTCCTGACTTTC.

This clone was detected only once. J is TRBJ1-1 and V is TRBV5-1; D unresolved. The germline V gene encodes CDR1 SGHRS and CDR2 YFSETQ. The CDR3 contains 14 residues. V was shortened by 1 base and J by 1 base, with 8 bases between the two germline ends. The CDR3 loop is CASSLLGQNTEAFF. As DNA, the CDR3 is TGCGCCAGCAGCTTGCTTGGGCAGAACACTGAAGCTTTCTTT.

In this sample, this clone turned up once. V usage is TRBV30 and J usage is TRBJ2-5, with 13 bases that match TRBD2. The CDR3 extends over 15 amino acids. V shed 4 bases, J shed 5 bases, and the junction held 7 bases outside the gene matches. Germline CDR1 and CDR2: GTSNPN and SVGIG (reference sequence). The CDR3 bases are TGTGCCTGGACTGGACTAGCGGGAGTTGGGGAGACCCAGTACTTC. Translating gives CAWTGLAGVGETQYF.

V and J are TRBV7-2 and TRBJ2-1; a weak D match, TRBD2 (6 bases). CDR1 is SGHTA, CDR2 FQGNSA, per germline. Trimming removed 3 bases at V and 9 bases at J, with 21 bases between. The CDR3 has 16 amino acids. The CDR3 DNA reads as TGTGCCAGCAGCTTGAATGTCGGCCCCGCGGGGCGTGAGCAGTTCTTC. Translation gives CASSLNVGPAGREQFF.

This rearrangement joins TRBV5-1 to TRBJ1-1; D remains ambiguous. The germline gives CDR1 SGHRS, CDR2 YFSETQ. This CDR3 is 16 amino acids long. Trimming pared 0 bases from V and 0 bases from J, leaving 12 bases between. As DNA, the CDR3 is TGCGCCAGCAGCTTGGCCCATAGCGGGATGAACACTGAAGCTTTCTTT. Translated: CASSLAHSGMNTEAFF.

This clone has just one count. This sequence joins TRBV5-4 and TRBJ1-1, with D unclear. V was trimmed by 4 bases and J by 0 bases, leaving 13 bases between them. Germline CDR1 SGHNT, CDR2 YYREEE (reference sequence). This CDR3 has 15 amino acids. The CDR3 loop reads CASSSPTGMNTEAFF. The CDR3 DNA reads TGTGCCAGCAGCAGTCCTACGGGGATGAACACTGAAGCTTTCTTT.

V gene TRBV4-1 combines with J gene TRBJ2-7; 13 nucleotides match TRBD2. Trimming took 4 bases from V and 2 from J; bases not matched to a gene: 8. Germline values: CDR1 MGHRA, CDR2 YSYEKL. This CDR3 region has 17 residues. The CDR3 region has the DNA TGCGCCAGCAGCCGAAAAACGACTAGCGGGGGGACCTACGAGCAGTACTTC. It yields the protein CASSRKTTSGGTYEQYF.